This is a list of T cell receptor beta chains from one sample in a study of T cells in Graves' hyperthyroidism and ophthalmopathy. A single record per CDR3 protein comes from TCRdb applying MiXCR to the multiplex PCR reads. The profile shows around 540,000 distinct CDR3 sequences, 40% to 55% of them singletons. The sequencing input was peripheral blood or thyroid tissue (not recorded which). Every receptor here comes from a woman aged 18-35 years with Graves' hyperthyroidism. Both conserved end residues are part of each CDR3. D genes are given only for firm matches. The listing skips clone size in some rows; elsewhere it reads once, few, many or a size class.

V	D	J	size	DNA	CDR3
TRBV20-1	TRBD2	TRBJ2-5	many	TGCAGTGCTAGAGACGGGAGGGCAGGAGAGACCCAGTACTTC	CSARDGRAGETQYF
TRBV7-9	TRBD2	TRBJ2-7	NA	TGTGCCAGCAGCCCCCTTAGCGGGAGGTTCGAGCAGTACTTC	CASSPLSGRFEQYF
TRBV9	NA	TRBJ1-5	NA	TGTGCCAGCAGCGGCGGCGGGGGGTACAATCAGCCCCAGCATTTT	CASSGGGGYNQPQHF
TRBV29-1	NA	TRBJ2-7	many	TGCAGCGTTGTCCGACAGGAGGGGAACGAGCAGTACTTC	CSVVRQEGNEQYF
TRBV7-3	TRBD1	TRBJ2-5	NA	TGTGCCAGCAGCGTAGAGGGACAGGGGGCAGAGACCCAGTACTTC	CASSVEGQGAETQYF
TRBV7-9	TRBD1	TRBJ1-1	NA	TGTGCCAGCAGCATCCGGACAGGGGAGCCTGAAGCTTCCTTT	CASSIRTGEPEASF
TRBV19	NA	TRBJ1-2	NA	TGTGCCAGCCACGGGGCCCCTAACTATGGCTACACCTTC	CASHGAPNYGYTF
TRBV7-9	NA	TRBJ2-6	few	TGTGCCAGCAGCCAAGAAGGCGGGGCTGGGGCCAACGTCCTGACTTTC	CASSQEGGAGANVLTF
TRBV12-3/TRBV12-4	NA	TRBJ2-7	NA	TGTGCCAGCACCGTAGAGGTGGGGACCTCCTACGAGCAGTACTTC	CASTVEVGTSYEQYF
TRBV5-1	NA	TRBJ2-5	NA	TGCGCCAGCAGCTGGGTGGCCGACGGGGAGACCCAGTACTTC	CASSWVADGETQYF
TRBV15	NA	TRBJ2-3	NA	TGTGCCACCAGCAGAGGAGGGGGAACAGATACGCAGTATTTT	CATSRGGGTDTQYF
TRBV7-9	TRBD1	TRBJ2-5	NA	TGCGCCAGCAGCCAAGGGACAGGGGGCGGAGAGACCCAGTACTTC	CASSQGTGGGETQYF
TRBV12-3/TRBV12-4	NA	TRBJ2-7	few	TGTGCCAGCAGTTGGGGCGAGAGTCGCGAGCAGTACTTC	CASSWGESREQYF
TRBV11-3	TRBD1	TRBJ1-5	few	TGTGCCAGCAGCTGGACGGACAGGGGGGTAAGCCAGCCCCAGCATTTT	CASSWTDRGVSQPQHF
TRBV10-3	TRBD1	TRBJ1-2	NA	TGTGCCATCAGTGGGGACAGGGATGGCTACACCTTC	CAISGDRDGYTF
TRBV24-1	TRBD1	TRBJ1-2	NA	TGTGCCACCAGAAAAACAGGGGGGAATTACACCTTC	CATRKTGGNYTF
TRBV13	NA	TRBJ2-7	NA	TGTGCCAGCCAGCGTTTCGGTCTAGCCTACGAGCAGTACTTC	CASQRFGLAYEQYF
TRBV7-3	NA	TRBJ2-7	many	TGTGCCAGCAGCGCCGGACCCGACTACGAGCAGTACTTC	CASSAGPDYEQYF
TRBV5-1	TRBD2	TRBJ2-7	few	TGCGCCAGCAGCGTCAGACTAGCGGAAGCCTACGAGCAGTACTTC	CASSVRLAEAYEQYF
TRBV10-3	NA	TRBJ2-7	NA	TGTGCCATCAGCCCCGGACGCCACGAGCAGTACTTC	CAISPGRHEQYF
TRBV19	NA	TRBJ1-5	NA	TGTGCCAGTACCCCGACTGATTATGGCAATCAGCCCCAGCATTTT	CASTPTDYGNQPQHF
TRBV9	NA	TRBJ1-2	NA	TGTGCCAGCAGCGTGTCGGCCGGGGCGGCTTCCCTTAACTATGGCTACACCTTC	CASSVSAGAASLNYGYTF
TRBV6-1	NA	TRBJ2-2	many	TGTGCCAGCAACAGGGCCGAATGGACCGGGGAGCTGTTTTTT	CASNRAEWTGELFF
TRBV6-1	NA	TRBJ1-5	NA	TGTGCCAGCGTTGAAGAGGGAGGTCAGCCCCAGCATTTT	CASVEEGGQPQHF
TRBV11-1	NA	TRBJ1-1	NA	TGTGCCAGCAGCTTAGGTGGCGTCAGACGGAAAAACACTGAAGCTTTCTTT	CASSLGGVRRKNTEAFF
TRBV25-1	TRBD1	TRBJ1-5	NA	TGTGCCAGCAGCCACTCCGGGACAGGGAGACAGCCCCAGCATTTT	CASSHSGTGRQPQHF
TRBV9	NA	TRBJ1-3	NA	TGTGCCAGCAGCCCTACCCGGGCTTTCTATGGCTACACCATATATTTT	CASSPTRAFYGYTIYF
TRBV6-5	TRBD2	TRBJ2-7	few	TGTGCCAGCAGTTACTCTGGTAGCGGGAGCTACGAGCAGTACTTC	CASSYSGSGSYEQYF
TRBV9	NA	TRBJ2-5	NA	TGTGCCAGCAGCGACACCGGGACCCAAGAGACCCAGTACTTC	CASSDTGTQETQYF
TRBV29-1	NA	TRBJ2-7	NA	TGCAGCGTTGTTGGGGGTAGGAACGAGCAGTACTTC	CSVVGGRNEQYF
TRBV19	TRBD1	TRBJ2-7	many	TGTGCCAGTAGCCATGGACAGGGCGACGAGCAGTACTTC	CASSHGQGDEQYF
TRBV10-3	NA	TRBJ1-2	many	TGTGCCATCAGTGAAGGGGGAGAGTATGGCTACACCTTC	CAISEGGEYGYTF
TRBV24-1	TRBD1	TRBJ2-5	NA	TGTGCCACCAGTGAAACCTCAGGGGGCCGTGAGACCCAGTACTTC	CATSETSGGRETQYF
TRBV2	NA	TRBJ2-2	NA	TGTGCCAGCAGTTTCCGGGACACTTACACCGGGGAGCTGTTTTTT	CASSFRDTYTGELFF
TRBV19	NA	TRBJ2-5	few	TGTGCCAGTAGTTCGAAGGGCACGGTTCAGGAGACCCAGTACTTC	CASSSKGTVQETQYF
TRBV10-3	NA	TRBJ1-5	NA	TGTGCCAGCAGTGAAGGAGTCCAAGATCAGCCCCAGCATTTT	CASSEGVQDQPQHF
TRBV7-9	NA	TRBJ1-4	few	TGTGCCAGCAGCTTAGATTATATGGGCCGGCTTAATGAAAAACTGTTTTTT	CASSLDYMGRLNEKLFF
TRBV10-2	NA	TRBJ1-3	many	TGCGCCAGCAGTGAGTCGAAGCTCGACACCATATATTTT	CASSESKLDTIYF
TRBV6-1	NA	TRBJ1-6	NA	TGTGCCAGCAGTGAAGAGGGCGGATATTCACCCCTCCACTTT	CASSEEGGYSPLHF
TRBV7-9	NA	TRBJ1-1	many	TGTGCCAGCAGCCCTCGCGGTCCTGCGGTAGGGTGGGCTGAAGCTTTCTTT	CASSPRGPAVGWAEAFF
TRBV2	TRBD1	TRBJ1-2	NA	TGTGCCAGCAGACCGGGACAGGGGTTGTCTTTCACCTTC	CASRPGQGLSFTF
TRBV19	NA	TRBJ2-5	few	TGTGCCAGTAGTAATCGAGCTGAGACCCAGTACTTC	CASSNRAETQYF
TRBV10-3	TRBD1	TRBJ1-1	NA	TGTGCCATCAGTACGGGACAGGGAAGGACTGAAGCTTTCTTT	CAISTGQGRTEAFF
TRBV25-1	NA	TRBJ1-6	NA	TGTGCCAGCTCACCGGGACAAAGCTCACCCCTCCACTTT	CASSPGQSSPLHF
TRBV7-8	NA	TRBJ2-7	many	TGTGCCAGCAGGGAACGGGGGGCCTACTACGAGCAGTACTTC	CASRERGAYYEQYF
TRBV24-1	NA	TRBJ1-2	many	TGTGCCACCAGTGATTTGGCCGTCCGGGCCTTC	CATSDLAVRAF
TRBV20-1	NA	TRBJ1-5	few	TGCAGTGCTAGGACAGCCAAGAATCAGCCCCAGCATTTT	CSARTAKNQPQHF
TRBV29-1	NA	TRBJ1-1	few	TGCAGCGTTGAATATAGCCGGCGGAAGACTTTCTTT	CSVEYSRRKTFF
TRBV6-1	NA	TRBJ1-2	NA	TGTGCCAGCAGTGACGCAAACTCAGGGGACGCCGCGAACTATGGCTACACCTTC	CASSDANSGDAANYGYTF
TRBV15	TRBD2	TRBJ2-6	once	TGTGCCACCAGCTCCCCTCGGGCTAGCGGGAGTGATGGGGCCAACGTCCTGACTTTC	CATSSPRASGSDGANVLTF
TRBV7-8	TRBD1	TRBJ1-6	NA	TGTGCCAGCAGCACCCTGACAGGGGGTTCACCCCTCCACTTT	CASSTLTGGSPLHF
TRBV7-6	NA	TRBJ2-5	few	TGTGCCAGCAGCCTAAACAGGAGAAAGGAGACCCAGTACTTC	CASSLNRRKETQYF
TRBV29-1	NA	TRBJ2-7	NA	TGCAGCGCTTCGGATCTCTCCCTCTACGAGCAGTACTTC	CSASDLSLYEQYF
TRBV10-3	NA	TRBJ2-2	few	TGTGCCAGTGCGAACACCGGGGAGCTGTTTTTT	CASANTGELFF
TRBV12-3/TRBV12-4	NA	TRBJ1-6	few	TGTGCCAGCAGCCCTTGGGACCGCGGCCCTGGTTCACCCCTCCACTTT	CASSPWDRGPGSPLHF